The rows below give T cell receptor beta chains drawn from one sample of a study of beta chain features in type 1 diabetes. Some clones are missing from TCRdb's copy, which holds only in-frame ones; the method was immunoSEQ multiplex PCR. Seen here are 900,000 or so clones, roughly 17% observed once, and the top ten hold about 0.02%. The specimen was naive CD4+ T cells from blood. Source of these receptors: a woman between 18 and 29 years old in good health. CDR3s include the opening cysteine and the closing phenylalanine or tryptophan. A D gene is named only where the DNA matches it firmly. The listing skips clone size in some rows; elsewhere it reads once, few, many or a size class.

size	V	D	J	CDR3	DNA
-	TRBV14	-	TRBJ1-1	CASSQDISSEAFF	TGTGCCAGCAGCCAAGATATTTCCTCTGAAGCTTTCTTT
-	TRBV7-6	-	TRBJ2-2	CASSRDPNTGELFF	TGTGCCAGCAGCCGGGACCCAAACACCGGGGAGCTGTTTTTT
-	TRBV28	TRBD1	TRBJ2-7	CASSPVGTGIYEQYF	TGTGCCAGCAGCCCTGTCGGGACAGGAATTTACGAGCAGTACTTC
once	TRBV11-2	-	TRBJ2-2	CASSLDLTGELFF	TGTGCCAGCAGCTTAGATCTAACCGGGGAGCTGTTTTTT
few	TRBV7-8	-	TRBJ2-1	CASSLAYPRLGGNEQFF	TGTGCCAGCAGCTTAGCGTACCCTCGACTAGGAGGCAATGAGCAGTTCTTC
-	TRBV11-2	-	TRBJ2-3	CASKLLTDTQYF	TGTGCCAGCAAACTATTAACAGATACGCAGTATTTT
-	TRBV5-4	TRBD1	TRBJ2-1	CASSSKGASYNEQFF	TGTGCCAGCAGCTCCAAGGGGGCTAGCTACAATGAGCAGTTCTTC
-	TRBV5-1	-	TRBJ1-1	CASSLAPGRTEAFF	TGCGCCAGCAGCTTGGCTCCGGGAAGGACTGAAGCTTTCTTT
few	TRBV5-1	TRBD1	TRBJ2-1	CASSPRTGIAPNEQFF	TGCGCCAGCAGTCCAAGGACAGGGATAGCGCCTAATGAGCAGTTCTTC
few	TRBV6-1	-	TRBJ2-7	CASSEAGIYEQYF	TGTGCCAGCAGTGAAGCTGGGATCTACGAGCAGTACTTC
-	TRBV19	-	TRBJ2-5	CASSIGGYQETQYF	TGTGCCAGTAGTATAGGAGGGTACCAAGAGACCCAGTACTTC
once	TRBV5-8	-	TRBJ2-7	CASSFQYKQYF	TGTGCCAGCAGCTTCCAATATAAGCAGTACTTC
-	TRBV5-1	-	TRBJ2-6	CASRHRDPKPGANVLTF	TGCGCCAGCAGACACCGGGACCCCAAGCCTGGGGCCAACGTCCTGACTTTC
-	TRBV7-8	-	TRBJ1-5	CASSPSRVFREDQPQHF	TGTGCCAGCAGCCCCTCCAGGGTTTTTAGGGAGGATCAGCCCCAGCATTTT
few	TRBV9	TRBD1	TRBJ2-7	CASSVTGDRGNEQYF	TGTGCCAGCAGCGTCACTGGGGACAGGGGGAACGAGCAGTACTTC
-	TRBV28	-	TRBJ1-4	CASSRTGLANEKLFF	TGTGCCAGCAGTCGAACAGGGCTAGCTAATGAAAAACTGTTTTTT
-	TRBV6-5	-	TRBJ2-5	CASSSLETQYF	TGTGCCAGCAGTTCGTTGGAGACCCAGTACTTC
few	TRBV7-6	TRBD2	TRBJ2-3	CASSVGLARAISTDTQYF	TGTGCCAGCAGCGTTGGACTAGCGAGAGCCATAAGCACAGATACGCAGTATTTT
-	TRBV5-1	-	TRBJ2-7	CASSLDTGRDEQYF	TGCGCCAGCAGCTTGGATACAGGGCGCGACGAGCAGTACTTC
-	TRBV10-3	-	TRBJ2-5	CAISPGVGETQYF	TGTGCCATCAGTCCAGGGGTCGGTGAGACCCAGTACTTC
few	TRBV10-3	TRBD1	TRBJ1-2	CATSTGVGYTF	TGTGCCACCTCGACAGGGGTTGGCTACACCTTC
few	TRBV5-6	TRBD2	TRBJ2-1	CASSRRTSGNFPNEQFF	TGTGCCAGCAGCAGGCGGACTAGCGGGAATTTCCCCAATGAGCAGTTCTTC
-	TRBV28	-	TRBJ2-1	CASSFVIGRLSSYNEQFF	TGTGCCAGCAGTTTCGTAATAGGCCGACTTAGCTCCTACAATGAGCAGTTCTTC
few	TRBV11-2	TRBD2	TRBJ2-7	CASSLGSGRAYEQYF	TGTGCCAGCAGCTTAGGTAGCGGGAGGGCCTACGAGCAGTACTTC
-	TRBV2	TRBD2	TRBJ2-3	CASSDRPGLMDRQYF	TGTGCCAGCAGCGACCGACCGGGACTAATGGATAGGCAGTATTTT
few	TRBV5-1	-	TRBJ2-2	CASSFTGRANTGELFF	TGCGCCAGCAGCTTCACGGGACGGGCGAACACCGGGGAGCTGTTTTTT
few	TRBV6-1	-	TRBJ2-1	CASSEGYGVSGGEQFF	TGTGCCAGCAGTGAAGGGTATGGGGTTAGCGGCGGTGAGCAGTTCTTC
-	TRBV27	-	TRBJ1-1	CASTQWVRTEAFF	TGTGCCAGCACACAGTGGGTGAGGACTGAAGCTTTCTTT
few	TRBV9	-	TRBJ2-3	CASSQSSGYGDTQYF	TGTGCCAGCAGCCAGAGTTCAGGGTATGGGGATACGCAGTATTTT
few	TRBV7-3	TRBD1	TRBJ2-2	CASSAQGVGELFF	TGTGCCAGCAGCGCACAGGGGGTCGGGGAGCTGTTTTTT
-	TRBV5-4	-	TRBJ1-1	CASSLGINRPLDTEAFF	TGTGCCAGCAGCTTGGGGATAAACAGGCCGTTAGACACTGAAGCTTTCTTT
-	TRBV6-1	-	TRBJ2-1	CASTTQGGVAGEQFF	TGTGCCAGCACTACCCAGGGGGGGGTAGCAGGAGAGCAGTTCTTC
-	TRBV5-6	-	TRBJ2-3	CASSPRGASTDTQYF	TGTGCCAGCAGCCCCAGGGGGGCTAGCACAGATACGCAGTATTTT
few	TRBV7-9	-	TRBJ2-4	CASSAKPTGAKNIQYF	TGTGCCAGCAGCGCGAAGCCTACTGGGGCCAAAAACATTCAGTACTTC
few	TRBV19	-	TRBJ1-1	CASSPTGLGAFF	TGTGCCAGTAGTCCTACAGGACTCGGAGCTTTCTTT
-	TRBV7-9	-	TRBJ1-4	CASSSVKGHFEKLFF	TGTGCCAGCAGCTCAGTGAAAGGACATTTTGAAAAACTGTTTTTT
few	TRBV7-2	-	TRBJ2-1	CASSLRSSYNEQFF	TGTGCCAGCAGTCTTAGAAGCTCCTACAATGAGCAGTTCTTC
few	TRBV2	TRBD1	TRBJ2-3	CATRTGFTDTQYF	TGTGCCACCCGGACAGGATTTACAGATACGCAGTATTTT
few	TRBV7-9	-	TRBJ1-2	CASSFLGSYGYTF	TGTGCCAGCAGCTTTCTGGGTAGCTATGGCTACACCTTC
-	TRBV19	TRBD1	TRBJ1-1	CASSRGQGSYTEAFF	TGTGCCAGTAGTAGGGGACAGGGGTCGTACACTGAAGCTTTCTTT
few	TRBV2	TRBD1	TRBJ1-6	CASSRGQGANSPLHF	TGTGCCAGCAGTCGGGGACAGGGAGCTAATTCACCCCTCCACTTT
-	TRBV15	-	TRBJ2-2	CATSRILAAGELFF	TGTGCCACCAGCAGAATCCTAGCAGCCGGGGAGCTGTTTTTT
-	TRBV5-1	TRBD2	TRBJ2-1	CASRWSGTPYNEQFF	TGCGCCAGCAGATGGAGCGGGACGCCCTACAATGAGCAGTTCTTC
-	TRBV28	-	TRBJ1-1	CASRTHQNTEAFF	TGTGCCAGCCGCACTCATCAGAACACTGAAGCTTTCTTT
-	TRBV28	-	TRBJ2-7	CASSTYSYEQYF	TGTGCCAGCAGTACATACTCCTACGAGCAGTACTTC
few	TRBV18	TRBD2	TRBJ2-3	CASSLLAGGDTQYF	TGTGCCAGCTCATTACTAGCGGGAGGTGATACGCAGTATTTT
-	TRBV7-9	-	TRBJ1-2	CASSPAGHTYGYTF	TGTGCCAGCAGCCCGGCCGGACACACCTATGGCTACACCTTC
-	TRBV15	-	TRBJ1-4	CATSRTRGNEKLFF	TGTGCCACCAGCAGAACCAGGGGTAATGAAAAACTGTTTTTT